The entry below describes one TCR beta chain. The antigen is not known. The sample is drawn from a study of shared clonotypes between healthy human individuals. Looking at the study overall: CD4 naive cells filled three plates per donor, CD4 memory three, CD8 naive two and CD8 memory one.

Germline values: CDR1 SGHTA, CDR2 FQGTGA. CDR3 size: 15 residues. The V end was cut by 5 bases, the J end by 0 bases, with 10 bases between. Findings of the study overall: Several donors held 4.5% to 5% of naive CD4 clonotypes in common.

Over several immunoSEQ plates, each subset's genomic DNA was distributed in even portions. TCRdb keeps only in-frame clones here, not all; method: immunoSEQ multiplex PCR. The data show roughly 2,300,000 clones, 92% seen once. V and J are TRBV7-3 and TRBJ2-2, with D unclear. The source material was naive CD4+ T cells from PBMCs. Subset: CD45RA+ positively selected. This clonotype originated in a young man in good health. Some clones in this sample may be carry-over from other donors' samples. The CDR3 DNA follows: TGTGCCAGCAGCAGAAAAACGTCGAACACCGGGGAGCTGTTTTTT. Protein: CASSRKTSNTGELFF.